This record looks at one T cell receptor (beta chain) sequence and its context. The data were obtained in a study of blood T cell repertoires in COVID-19. CDR3 length: 16 residues. CDR1 and CDR2 from the germline V gene are LGHNA and YNFKEQ. The ends were cut back, 0 bases at V and 4 bases at J, with 13 bases in the middle. Data came from immunoSEQ multiplex PCR; TCRdb stores just in-frame clones and leaves some out. The sample yields about 73,000 clones, 84% seen once. Specimen: peripheral blood. This TCR came from a human donor in a cohort sampled during active COVID-19. The chain joins TRBV4-2 to TRBJ1-5; D not certain. CDR3 in amino acids: CASSQDSGIGNQPQHF. The CDR3 nucleotides read TGTGCCAGCAGCCAAGATTCGGGAATCGGGAATCAGCCCCAGCATTTT.